Given below is one T cell receptor beta chain in context. Its antigen is not identified. This specimen comes from a study of OX40 agonist ivuxolimab in advanced cancers. Study context: Eligibility rules accepted prior anti-PD-1, anti-PD-L1 or anti-CTLA-4 therapy, and over 30% had some. Three patients, one with hepatocellular carcinoma and two with cutaneous melanoma, responded partially. Study-wide points: The CD4+ and CD8+ T cells in the blood had expanded clonally by week 6 at 0.1 to 3.0 mg/kg.

Sequencing used immunoSEQ multiplex PCR; TCRdb keeps in-frame clones, though not all of them. The table has roughly 50,000 clones, 80% to 95% seen once. This sequence originates from an adult with an advanced solid tumor such as melanoma, head and neck, liver or kidney cancer. Material: CD4+ or CD8+ T cells sorted from blood, obtained in a trial of the OX40 agonist ivuxolimab.

The CDR3 region has the DNA TGTGCCAGCAGCGCGGGCCATGGATATGAAAAACTGTTTTTT. Protein: CASSAGHGYEKLFF. The chain links TRBV13 to TRBJ1-4; D not certain. This CDR3 contains 14 residues. From germline, CDR1 is PRHDT and CDR2 FYEKMQ (reference sequence). V was pared by 5 bases and J by 6 bases, with 13 bases between.